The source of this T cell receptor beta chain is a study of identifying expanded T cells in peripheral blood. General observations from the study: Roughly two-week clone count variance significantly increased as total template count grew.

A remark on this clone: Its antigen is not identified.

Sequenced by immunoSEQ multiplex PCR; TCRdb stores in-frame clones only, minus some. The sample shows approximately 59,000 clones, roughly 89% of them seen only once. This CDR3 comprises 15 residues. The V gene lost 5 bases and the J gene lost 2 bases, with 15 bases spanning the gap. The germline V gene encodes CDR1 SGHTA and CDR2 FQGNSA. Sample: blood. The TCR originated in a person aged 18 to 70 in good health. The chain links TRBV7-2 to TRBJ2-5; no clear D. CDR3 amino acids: CASSPRTRSQETQYF. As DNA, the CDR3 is TGTGCCAGCAGCCCGAGGACCAGGAGTCAAGAGACCCAGTACTTC.